Shown below are 22 T cell receptor beta chains from a single sample sequenced in a study of preoperative IRX-2 immunotherapy in early breast cancer. Treatment indicated: preoperative locoregional IRX-2 cytokine immunotherapy. TCRdb's copy holds only in-frame clones and misses some; the assay was immunoSEQ multiplex PCR. The repertoire holds 20,000 to 30,000 clones, with just under 80% as singletons. Here the sequenced sample was lymph node tissue, taken before IRX-2 immunotherapy. The receptors stem from a human donor with breast cancer.

The V and J genes are TRBV6-8 and TRBJ2-2, with D perhaps matching TRBD1 (5 bases). V lost 2 bases and J lost 2, with 6 bases in between. Germline assignment: CDR1 MNHGY and CDR2 SAAAGT. This CDR3 comprises 14 residues. CDR3 amino acids: CASSYRGNTGELFF. As DNA, the CDR3 is TGTGCCAGCAGTTACAGGGGAAACACCGGGGAGCTGTTTTTT.

This chain links TRBV30 with TRBJ1-2; 7 bases fit TRBD1. With 3 bases clipped from V and 4 bases from J, the junction kept 5 bases outside the gene matches. The CDR3 extends over 13 amino acids. CDR1 is GTSNPN and CDR2 is SVGIG in the germline V gene (reference sequence). Written as DNA, the CDR3 is TGTGCCTGGAGACTCCGGGACAGCTATGGCTACACCTTC. Its protein is CAWRLRDSYGYTF.

The chain recombines TRBV6-8 with TRBJ1-1, with D possibly being TRBD1 (6 bases). Germline CDR1 MNHGY, CDR2 SAAAGT. V lost 6 bases to trimming and J lost 2 bases, with 22 bases between them. There are 17 residues in the CDR3. The CDR3 DNA reads as TGTGCCAGCAGATTATACTCAGGGAGGGGGGGTAACACTGAAGCTTTCTTT. Amino acids: CASRLYSGRGGNTEAFF.

The rearrangement joins TRBV5-1 to TRBJ1-2; 7 nucleotides match TRBD1. After removal of 5 bases from V and 5 bases from J, the junction contained 9 bases not matched to a gene. The CDR3 contains 14 residues. Germline V gene lookup returns CDR1 SGHRS and CDR2 YFSETQ. Written as DNA, the CDR3 is TGCGCCAGCAGGGTCGGGACAGATGGATATGGCTACACCTTC. Encoded protein: CASRVGTDGYGYTF.

The chain couples TRBV19 to TRBJ2-7; D might be TRBD1 (5 bases). Trimming took 3 bases from V and 6 from J, leaving 18 bases between them. Germline CDR1 LNHDA, CDR2 SQIVND (reference sequence). The CDR3 runs 15 residues. CDR3 sequence: CASSIFGRALGEQYF. The CDR3 coding sequence is TGTGCCAGTAGTATCTTCGGCAGGGCCTTGGGCGAGCAGTACTTC.

V is TRBV7-1 and J is TRBJ1-5, with D possibly matching TRBD1 (5 bases). Being an ORF, TRBV7-1 has a function that is uncertain. V dropped 5 bases and J dropped 7 bases, with 18 bases sitting between them. This CDR3 comprises 15 residues. CDR3 DNA: TGTGCCAGCAGCCCCGGGGGAAGTGGGGGACAGCCCCAGCATTTT. As protein: CASSPGGSGGQPQHF.

CDR3 nucleotide sequence: TGCGCCAGCAGCGGGGACACACCCTACGAGCAGTACTTC. It translates to CASSGDTPYEQYF. The V gene is TRBV23-1, the J gene TRBJ2-7; TRBD1 might be the D (6 bases). TRBV23-1 is an ORF for which the function is uncertain. The CDR3 consists of 13 residues. V was trimmed by 6 bases and J by 2 bases, leaving 11 bases between them.

The rearrangement links TRBV19 to TRBJ1-5; D not resolved. The CDR3 runs to 15 residues. The V and J ends lost 6 bases and 0 bases respectively, with 12 bases between them. Germline V gene sequence: CDR1 LNHDA, CDR2 SQIVND (reference sequence). The CDR3 nucleotides read TGTGCCAGTAGCTACGGAGGGTATAGCAATCAGCCCCAGCATTTT. This gives the protein CASSYGGYSNQPQHF.

CDR3 sequence reads: CASSPFGQNMNTEAFF. As DNA, the CDR3 is TGTGCCAGCTCACCATTTGGGCAGAACATGAACACTGAAGCTTTCTTT. The V call is TRBV18, the J call TRBJ1-1; unclear D gene. The germline CDR1 and CDR2 sequences are KGHSH and LQKENI. The V end was cut by 2 bases, the J end by 0 bases, with 13 bases between. The CDR3 totals 16 residues. Complete variable domain (other parts from reference TRBV18 and TRBJ1-1): NAGVMQNPRHLVRRRGQEARLRCSPMKGHSHVYWYRQLPEEGLKFMVYLQKENIIDESGMPKERFSAEFPKEGPSILRIQQVVRGDSAAYFCASSPFGQNMNTEAFFGQGTRLTVV.

The gene calls are TRBV6-8 and TRBJ1-6, with TRBD1 as a possible D gene (6 bases). Germline values: CDR1 MNHGY, CDR2 SAAAGT. The ends were cut back, 0 bases at V and 9 bases at J, with 15 bases in the middle. The CDR3 totals 16 residues. CDR3: CASSYSSTGKGSPLHF. The DNA for the CDR3 is TGTGCCAGCAGTTACTCGAGTACAGGGAAGGGTTCACCCCTCCACTTT.

This clone turned up a few times. This sequence joins TRBV6-8 and TRBJ1-3; the D gene is possibly TRBD1 (5 bases). Germline values: CDR1 MNHGY, CDR2 SAAAGT. V was cut by 8 bases and J by 0 bases, with 11 bases left in between. CDR3 size: 14 residues. As DNA, the CDR3 is TGTGCCAGCTCCAGGGCGAGCTCTGGAAACACCATATATTTT. It is translated as CASSRASSGNTIYF.

This clone has more than one count but fewer than ten. The gene calls are TRBV19 and TRBJ1-6; D call uncertain. Per germline, CDR1 LNHDA and CDR2 SQIVND (reference sequence). The CDR3 has 15 residues. V was pared by 5 bases and J by 0 bases, with 8 bases between. CDR3: CASSQRSSYNSPLHF. The CDR3 nucleotides read TGTGCCAGTAGTCAGCGGAGCTCCTATAATTCACCCCTCCACTTT. Full variable domain (missing parts from reference TRBV19 and TRBJ1-6): DGGITQSPKYLFRKEGQNVTLSCEQNLNHDAMYWYRQDPGQGLRLIYYSQIVNDFQKGDIAEGYSVSREKKESFPLTVTSAQKNPTAFYLCASSQRSSYNSPLHFGNGTRLTVT.

The chain links TRBV7-7 to TRBJ2-1; maybe TRBD1 (5 bases). The CDR3 sequence is 15 residues long. Per germline, CDR1 SSHAT and CDR2 FNYEAQ (reference sequence). Trimming left V 1 base short and J 3 bases short, with 10 bases between. This CDR3 reads CASSLESQGYNEQFF. DNA of the CDR3: TGTGCCAGCAGCTTAGAGTCGCAGGGCTACAATGAGCAGTTCTTC.

J is TRBJ2-3 and V is TRBV10-3, with TRBD1 identical over 8 bases. Per the germline V gene, CDR1 is ENHRY and CDR2 is SYGVKD. After removal of 0 bases from V and 0 bases from J, the junction contained 2 bases not matched to a gene. The CDR3 has 16 amino acids. The CDR3 DNA is TGTGCCATCAGTGAGTCCCAGGGGGCAAGCACAGATACGCAGTATTTT. Protein: CAISESQGASTDTQYF.

The gene calls are TRBV2 and TRBJ2-3; the match to TRBD1 covers 10 bases. The CDR3 is made up of 17 amino acids. Germline values: CDR1 SNHLY, CDR2 FYNNEI. With V trimmed by 6 bases and J by 0 bases, 9 bases remained unmatched. CDR3 DNA: TGTGCCAGCAGGATAATCGGGACAGGGGCTAGCACAGATACGCAGTATTTT. This translates into CASRIIGTGASTDTQYF.

V gene TRBV5-1 combines with J gene TRBJ1-2; TRBD1 is a possible D gene (5 bases). CDR1 is SGHRS, CDR2 YFSETQ, per germline. This CDR3 is built from 14 residues. V lost 7 bases, J lost 5 bases, and 18 bases lay in between. The CDR3 DNA is TGCGCCAGCGCCTTACACAGGAGCCAGTATGGCTACACCTTC. Translated: CASALHRSQYGYTF.

The CDR3 region has the DNA TGTGCCAGCAGTTACTCGAATAGCGGGGGCCTTTACAATGAGCAGTTCTTC. Translated: CASSYSNSGGLYNEQFF. The chain has TRBV6-8 and TRBJ2-1; TRBD2 matches 9 bases. CDR1 is MNHGY and CDR2 is SAAAGT in the germline V gene. This CDR3 has 17 amino acids. Germline trimming cut 0 bases from V and 4 bases from J; bases unmatched to any gene: 7.

The chain is built from TRBV11-3 and TRBJ2-2; 8 bases fit TRBD2. The CDR3 length is 17 residues. Germline values: CDR1 SGHNT, CDR2 YENEEA. J lost 2 bases, V lost 4 bases, and 9 bases had no gene match. The CDR3 loop is CASSSSILAGNTGELFF. CDR3 sequence (DNA): TGTGCCAGCAGCTCATCGATCCTAGCGGGCAACACCGGGGAGCTGTTTTTT.

V and J are TRBV6-8 and TRBJ2-1, with 11 bases identical to TRBD2. The trim removed 6 bases at V and 9 bases at J, leaving 13 bases unmatched. CDR1 is MNHGY, CDR2 SAAAGT, per germline. The CDR3 length is 16 residues. The CDR3 loop is CASRHTRLAGYSEQFF. CDR3 nucleotide sequence: TGTGCCAGCAGACATACTCGACTAGCGGGGTATTCTGAGCAGTTCTTC.

V is TRBV7-1 and J is TRBJ1-3; TRBD1 matches at 7 bases. TRBV7-1 is given ORF status, its function remaining uncertain. The CDR3 contains 16 residues. After removal of 3 bases from V and 0 bases from J, the junction contained 5 bases not matched to a gene. CDR3 DNA sequence: TGTGCCAGCAGCTCCGGACAGGCTATCTCTGGAAACACCATATATTTT. It specifies CASSSGQAISGNTIYF.

The rearrangement links TRBV19 to TRBJ2-2; TRBD1 aligns across 8 bases. V was pared by 6 bases and J by 0 bases, with 12 bases of the junction left unmatched. This CDR3 is 18 amino acids long. CDR1 and CDR2 from the germline V gene are LNHDA and SQIVND (reference sequence). The DNA of the CDR3 is TGTGCCAGTAGGTCCCCTGGCAGGGGGCCTACGAACACCGGGGAGCTGTTTTTT. Its translation is CASRSPGRGPTNTGELFF. The full variable domain, in which reference TRBV19 and TRBJ2-2 provide the parts outside the CDR3, is DGGITQSPKYLFRKEGQNVTLSCEQNLNHDAMYWYRQDPGQGLRLIYYSQIVNDFQKGDIAEGYSVSREKKESFPLTVTSAQKNPTAFYLCASRSPGRGPTNTGELFFGEGSRLTVL.

This chain connects TRBV6-8 to TRBJ2-7, with D maybe TRBD2 (5 bases). Per germline, CDR1 MNHGY and CDR2 SAAAGT. V was pared by 5 bases and J by 0 bases, with 8 bases between. The CDR3 loop spans 13 amino acids. CDR3 sequence: CASSAGSSYEQYF. The DNA for the CDR3 is TGTGCCAGCAGTGCTGGGAGCTCCTACGAGCAGTACTTC.